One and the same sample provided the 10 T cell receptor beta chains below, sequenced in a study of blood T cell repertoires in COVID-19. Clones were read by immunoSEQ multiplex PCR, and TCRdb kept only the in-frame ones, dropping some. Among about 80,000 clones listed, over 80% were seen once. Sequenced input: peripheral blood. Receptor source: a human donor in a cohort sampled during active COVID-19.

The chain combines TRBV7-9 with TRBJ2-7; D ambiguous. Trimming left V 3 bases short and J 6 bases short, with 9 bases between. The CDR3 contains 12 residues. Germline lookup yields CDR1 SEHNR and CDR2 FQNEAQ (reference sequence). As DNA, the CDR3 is TGTGCCAGCAGCTTCCTCACGGGCGAGCAGTACTTC. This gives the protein CASSFLTGEQYF.

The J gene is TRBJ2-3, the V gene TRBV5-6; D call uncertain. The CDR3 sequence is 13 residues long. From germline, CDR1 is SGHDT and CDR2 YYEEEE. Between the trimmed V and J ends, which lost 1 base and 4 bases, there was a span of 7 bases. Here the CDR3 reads CASSLLRADTQYF. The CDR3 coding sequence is TGTGCCAGCAGCTTGCTTCGGGCAGATACGCAGTATTTT.

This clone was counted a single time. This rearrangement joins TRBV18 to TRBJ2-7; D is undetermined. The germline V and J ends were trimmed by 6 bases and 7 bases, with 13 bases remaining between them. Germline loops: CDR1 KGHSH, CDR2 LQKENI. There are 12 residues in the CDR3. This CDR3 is CASSTTVREQYF. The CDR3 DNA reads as TGTGCCAGCTCCACCACCGTCAGGGAGCAGTACTTC. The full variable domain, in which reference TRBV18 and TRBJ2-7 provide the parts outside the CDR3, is NAGVMQNPRHLVRRRGQEARLRCSPMKGHSHVYWYRQLPEEGLKFMVYLQKENIIDESGMPKERFSAEFPKEGPSILRIQQVVRGDSAAYFCASSTTVREQYFGPGTRLTVT.

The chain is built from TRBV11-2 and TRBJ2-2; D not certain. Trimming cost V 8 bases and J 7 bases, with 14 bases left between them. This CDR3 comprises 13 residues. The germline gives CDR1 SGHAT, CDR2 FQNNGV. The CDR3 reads CASATTHFGELFF. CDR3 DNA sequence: TGTGCCAGCGCTACCACCCACTTCGGGGAGCTGTTTTTT.

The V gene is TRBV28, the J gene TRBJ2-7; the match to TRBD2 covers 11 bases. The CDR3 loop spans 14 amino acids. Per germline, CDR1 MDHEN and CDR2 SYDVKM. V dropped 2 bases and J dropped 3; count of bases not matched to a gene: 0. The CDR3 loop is CASSLGLAGYEQYF. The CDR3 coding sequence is TGTGCCAGCAGTTTAGGACTAGCGGGCTACGAGCAGTACTTC.

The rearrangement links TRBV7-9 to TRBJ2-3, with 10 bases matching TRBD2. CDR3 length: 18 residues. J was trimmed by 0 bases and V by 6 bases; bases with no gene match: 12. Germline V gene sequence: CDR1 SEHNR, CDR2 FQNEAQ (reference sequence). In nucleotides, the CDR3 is TGTGCCAGCAGTCCCCGGACTAGCGGATACATTAGCACAGATACGCAGTATTTT. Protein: CASSPRTSGYISTDTQYF.

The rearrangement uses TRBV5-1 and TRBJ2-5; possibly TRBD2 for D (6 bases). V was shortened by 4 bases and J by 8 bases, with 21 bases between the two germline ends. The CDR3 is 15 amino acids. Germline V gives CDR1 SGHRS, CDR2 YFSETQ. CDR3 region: CASSPRTGDSLTQYF. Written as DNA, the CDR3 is TGCGCCAGCAGCCCCAGGACCGGGGACTCCTTAACCCAGTACTTC.

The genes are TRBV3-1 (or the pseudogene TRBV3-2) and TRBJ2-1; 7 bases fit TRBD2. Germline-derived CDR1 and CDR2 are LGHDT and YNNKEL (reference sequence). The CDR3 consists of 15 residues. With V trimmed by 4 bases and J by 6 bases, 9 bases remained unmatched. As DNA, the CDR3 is TGTGCCAGCAGCCCGCAAGCGGGGTTGGGCAATGAGCAGTTCTTC. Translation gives CASSPQAGLGNEQFF.

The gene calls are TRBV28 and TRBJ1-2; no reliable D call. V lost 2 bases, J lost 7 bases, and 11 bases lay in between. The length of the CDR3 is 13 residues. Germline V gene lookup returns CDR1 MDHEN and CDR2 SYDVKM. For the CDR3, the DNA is TGTGCCAGCAGTTTAGCGGGGTTGGGTGGCTACACCTTC. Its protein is CASSLAGLGGYTF.

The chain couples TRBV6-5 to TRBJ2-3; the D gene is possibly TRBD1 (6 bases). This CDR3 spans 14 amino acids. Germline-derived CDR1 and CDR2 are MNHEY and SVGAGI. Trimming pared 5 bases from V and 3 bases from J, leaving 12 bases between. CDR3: CASSHRDRTDTQYF. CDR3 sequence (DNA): TGTGCCAGCAGTCACAGGGATAGGACAGATACGCAGTATTTT.